Listed here are 28 T cell receptor beta chains from one sample, sequenced in a study of vaccination and CD4 T cells after COVID-19. As for treatment: approximately 9-day PBMC culture with coronavirus spike peptide pools or control peptides (ViraFEST assay). Their antigen targets remain unknown. Once obtained from cultured CD4+ T cells, the DNA was sequenced using the Oncomine TCR Beta short-read assay. In TCRdb, the PCR reads were re-called with MiXCR into one record per CDR3 protein. This table has about 15,000 distinct CDR3 sequences, approximately 55% appearing once. The sequencing used CD4+ T cells from blood, cultured in vitro, collected before SARS-CoV-2 vaccination. These receptors came from a human donor who had recovered from COVID-19.

This clonotype was counted a single time. The chain couples TRBV4-1 to TRBJ2-7; 8 bases map to TRBD2. V dropped 1 base and J dropped 4; count of bases not matched to a gene: 9. CDR3 length equals 16 residues. From germline, CDR1 is MGHRA and CDR2 YSYEKL. The CDR3 DNA reads TGCGCCAGCAGCCAAGTTCGCGGGACTAGGGAGTACGAGCAGTACTTC. As protein: CASSQVRGTREYEQYF.

The chain carries TRBV20-1 and TRBJ1-2; the D is unclear. The CDR3 runs 13 residues. The V end was cut by 2 bases, the J end by 2 bases, with 9 bases between. Germline CDR1 is DFQATT and CDR2 is SNEGSKA (reference sequence). The DNA for the CDR3 is TGCAGTGCTAGAAGCAGAGAAAACTATGGCTACACCTTC. Amino acids: CSARSRENYGYTF.

The CDR3 sequence: CANPSPDLNTEAFF. As DNA, the CDR3 is TGTGCCAACCCCTCCCCAGATTTAAACACTGAAGCTTTCTTT. V and J are TRBV19 and TRBJ1-1; no firm D call. There are 14 residues in the CDR3. V lost 10 bases, J lost 2 bases, and 17 bases lay in between. Germline V gene lookup returns CDR1 LNHDA and CDR2 SQIVND (reference sequence).

The chain links TRBV20-1 to TRBJ1-5; D perhaps matches TRBD1 (6 bases). Trimming removed 8 bases at V and 10 bases at J, with 18 bases between. The germline V gene encodes CDR1 DFQATT and CDR2 SNEGSKA (reference sequence). This CDR3 contains 12 residues. In DNA form, the CDR3 reads TGCAGTCTCGGACAGAGGAGTGCCCCCCAGCATTTT. It translates to CSLGQRSAPQHF.

J is TRBJ1-6 and V is TRBV18, with 7 bases aligning to TRBD1. There are 15 residues in the CDR3. J lost 7 bases, V lost 5 bases, and 8 bases had no gene match. Germline V gene sequence: CDR1 KGHSH, CDR2 LQKENI. DNA of the CDR3: TGTGCCAGCTCAACCGACAGGGCCAGGAATTCACCCCTCCACTTT. As protein: CASSTDRARNSPLHF.

The chain couples TRBV7-9 to TRBJ2-5; D gene uncertain. Germline assignment: CDR1 SEHNR and CDR2 FQNEAQ (reference sequence). The ends were cut back, 5 bases at V and 5 bases at J, with 12 bases in the middle. The CDR3 extends over 13 amino acids. The CDR3 bases are TGTGCCAGCAGCCCCTACATATGGGAGACCCAGTACTTC. This codes for CASSPYIWETQYF.

CDR3 DNA: TGCGCCAGCACCCCGGGGGGGTCTAATTCACCCCTCCACTTT. It is translated as CASTPGGSNSPLHF. This chain connects TRBV5-1 to TRBJ1-6; the D gene is possibly TRBD1 (5 bases). The CDR3 consists of 14 residues. Trimming cost V 6 bases and J 6 bases, with 13 bases left between them. Germline CDR1 and CDR2: SGHRS and YFSETQ.

This clonotype was recorded once. The rearrangement uses TRBV5-1 and TRBJ1-6; D ambiguous. The CDR3 spans 15 residues. With 4 bases removed from V and 4 bases from J, the gap between germline ends came to 12 bases. The germline V gene encodes CDR1 SGHRS and CDR2 YFSETQ. The CDR3 here is CASSRGSVYNSPLHF. CDR3 coding DNA: TGCGCCAGCAGCCGTGGAAGCGTGTATAATTCACCCCTCCACTTT. The whole variable domain, filled in from reference TRBV5-1 and TRBJ1-6, reads KAGVTQTPRYLIKTRGQQVTLSCSPISGHRSVSWYQQTPGQGLQFLFEYFSETQRNKGNFPGRFSGRQFSNSRSEMNVSTLELGDSALYLCASSRGSVYNSPLHFGNGTRLTVT.

This clonotype appeared a few times. This chain joins TRBV27 and TRBJ2-6, with D unresolved. The germline V gene has CDR1 MNHEY and CDR2 SMNVEV (reference sequence). Trimming shortened V by 8 bases and J by 2 bases, and 13 bases separated the two germline ends. This CDR3 contains 15 residues. CDR3 loop: CASPLGRTGANVLTF. CDR3 coding DNA: TGTGCCAGCCCTCTTGGAAGGACTGGGGCCAACGTCCTGACTTTC.

About this clonotype itself: The missing conserved phenylalanine or tryptophan at the end of this CDR3 makes a read error likely. The J gene is TRBJ2-5, the V gene TRBV20-1; 9 nucleotides line up with TRBD1. CDR1 is DFQATT, CDR2 SNEGSKA, per germline (reference sequence). CDR3 length: 16 residues. After removal of 1 base from V and 2 bases from J, the junction contained 8 bases not matched to a gene. The CDR3 protein is CSARGVGTGTQETQYY. CDR3 sequence (DNA): TGCAGTGCTAGAGGGGTCGGGACAGGGACTCAAGAGACCCAGTACTAC.

This chain joins TRBV9 and TRBJ2-5; tentative D call: TRBD2 (6 bases). Germline lookup yields CDR1 SGDLS and CDR2 YYNGEE. V lost 2 bases and J lost 7, with 12 bases in between. This CDR3 has 13 residues. The CDR3 protein is CASSVLARGTQYF. The CDR3, as DNA: TGTGCCAGCAGCGTTCTAGCGAGAGGGACCCAGTACTTC.

This clonotype is medium-sized by share. The V gene is TRBV7-3, the J gene TRBJ2-3; D is undetermined. This CDR3 comprises 14 residues. The ends were cut back, 5 bases at V and 5 bases at J, with 14 bases in the middle. Per the germline V gene, CDR1 is SGHTA and CDR2 is FQGTGA. CDR3 loop: CASSLSPAIDTQYF. The CDR3 DNA follows: TGTGCCAGCAGCCTCTCCCCAGCAATAGATACGCAGTATTTT.

The V and J genes are TRBV20-1 and TRBJ2-3, with D perhaps matching TRBD1 or TRBD2 (5 bases each). V gave up 3 bases and J gave up 4 bases, with 14 bases separating them. Germline CDR1 DFQATT, CDR2 SNEGSKA (reference sequence). The CDR3 runs 14 residues. For the CDR3, the DNA is TGCAGTGCTAGCCGGGACCCCAGGGCAGATACGCAGTATTTT. Translation: CSASRDPRADTQYF.

The chain couples TRBV7-8 to TRBJ2-2; D not resolved. The V gene lost 5 bases and the J gene lost 0 bases, with 10 bases spanning the gap. The CDR3 is made up of 15 amino acids. Germline assignment: CDR1 SGHVS and CDR2 FQNEAQ. CDR3 DNA sequence: TGTGCCAGCAGCAAGGGTATTGCGAACACCGGGGAGCTGTTTTTT. Translation: CASSKGIANTGELFF.

This clonotype was observed a single time. The chain recombines TRBV7-8 with TRBJ2-7; 16 bases map to TRBD2. The CDR3 has 18 residues. Per germline, CDR1 SGHVS and CDR2 FQNEAQ. The trim removed 4 bases at V and 9 bases at J, leaving 15 bases unmatched. Here the CDR3 reads CASSSGLAGGQDRRGQYF. The CDR3 coding sequence is TGTGCCAGCAGCTCGGGACTAGCGGGAGGGCAGGATCGTCGTGGGCAGTACTTC.

Only a few counts were recorded for this clonotype. This chain links TRBV20-1 with TRBJ1-2, with 9 bases that match TRBD1. CDR1 DFQATT and CDR2 SNEGSKA come from the germline V gene (reference sequence). J lost 3 bases, V lost 3 bases, and 5 bases had no gene match. This CDR3 has 14 amino acids. CDR3 loop: CSASGDRGDYGYTF. The CDR3 DNA reads as TGCAGTGCTAGCGGTGACAGGGGGGACTATGGCTACACCTTC.

The chain links TRBV18 to TRBJ2-5; D unclear. CDR3 length: 14 residues. Germline CDR1 is KGHSH and CDR2 is LQKENI. V was trimmed by 0 bases and J by 1 base, leaving 6 bases between them. CDR3 nucleotide sequence: TGTGCCAGCTCACCACCGTCTCGCCAAGAGACCCAGTACTTC. Encoded protein: CASSPPSRQETQYF.

The CDR3 bases are TGTGCCAGCAGCCATGACAGGAAGAACACCGGGGAGCTGTTTTTT. It is translated as CASSHDRKNTGELFF. The chain has TRBV28 and TRBJ2-2; a possible D gene is TRBD1 (6 bases). This CDR3 contains 15 residues. CDR1 is MDHEN and CDR2 is SYDVKM in the germline V gene. V lost 6 bases and J lost 1, with 12 bases in between.

In this sample, this clonotype turned up a few times. The J gene is TRBJ2-2, the V gene TRBV15; perhaps TRBD1 as D (5 bases). The CDR3 length is 13 residues. Germline values: CDR1 LNHNV, CDR2 YYDKDF (reference sequence). Between the trimmed V and J ends, which lost 8 bases and 0 bases, there was a span of 7 bases. CDR3 amino acids: CATSGPNTGELFF. CDR3 coding DNA: TGTGCCACCTCAGGGCCGAACACCGGGGAGCTGTTTTTT.

V is TRBV2 and J is TRBJ2-6; D may be TRBD1 (6 bases). CDR1 and CDR2 from the germline V gene are SNHLY and FYNNEI. CDR3 size: 15 residues. V lost 6 bases and J lost 0, with 9 bases in between. For the CDR3, the DNA is TGTGCCAGCAGAGTACAGGGCTCTGGGGCCAACGTCCTGACTTTC. Its protein is CASRVQGSGANVLTF. Supplemented by reference TRBV2 and TRBJ2-6, the full variable domain reads EPEVTQTPSHQVTQMGQEVILRCVPISNHLYFYWYRQILGQKVEFLVSFYNNEISEKSEIFDDQFSVERPDGSNFTLKIRSTKLEDSAMYFCASRVQGSGANVLTFGAGSRLTVL.

This chain connects TRBV2 to TRBJ1-3; unclear D gene. CDR1 is SNHLY, CDR2 FYNNEI, per germline. This CDR3 is built from 13 residues. V lost 7 bases and J 6 bases, leaving 13 bases between the germline ends. The CDR3 loop reads CASKTGSANTIYF. The CDR3 DNA reads TGTGCCAGCAAGACGGGCAGCGCAAACACCATATATTTT.

The chain couples TRBV30 to TRBJ1-2; TRBD1 is a possible D gene (5 bases). The CDR3 has 12 amino acids. V shed 5 bases and J shed 8 bases, with 15 bases lying between them. Per germline, CDR1 GTSNPN and CDR2 SVGIG (reference sequence). The CDR3: CAWGVGGSGYTF. CDR3 DNA sequence: TGTGCCTGGGGCGTGGGGGGATCCGGCTACACCTTC.

The table lists this clonotype with a count of one. CDR3 residues: CASSEGGAQETQYF. As DNA, the CDR3 is TGTGCCAGCAGTGAAGGTGGGGCCCAAGAGACCCAGTACTTC. V and J are TRBV2 and TRBJ2-5; possibly TRBD1 for D (5 bases). CDR1 SNHLY and CDR2 FYNNEI come from the germline V gene. This CDR3 has 14 residues. The ends were cut back, 1 base at V and 1 base at J, with 7 bases in the middle.

The chain uses TRBV6-5 and TRBJ1-2; D not certain. V was trimmed by 4 bases and J by 2 bases, leaving 5 bases between them. This CDR3 has 12 amino acids. The germline V gene encodes CDR1 MNHEY and CDR2 SVGAGI. In nucleotides, the CDR3 is TGTGCCAGCAGTTCCGGAAACTATGGCTACACCTTC. Translated: CASSSGNYGYTF.

This clonotype has only one observation. The chain combines TRBV7-2 with TRBJ2-5, with D perhaps given as TRBD1 or TRBD2 (5 bases each). Germline V gene sequence: CDR1 SGHTA, CDR2 FQGNSA. The CDR3 extends over 15 amino acids. V was shortened by 1 base and J by 5 bases, with 14 bases between the two germline ends. The CDR3 here is CASSLGGFGEETQYF. CDR3 DNA sequence: TGTGCCAGCAGCTTAGGGGGGTTCGGCGAGGAGACCCAGTACTTC. Together with reference TRBV7-2 and TRBJ2-5, the CDR3 gives the full variable domain: GAGVSQSPSNKVTEKGKDVELRCDPISGHTALYWYRQSLGQGLEFLIYFQGNSAPDKSGLPSDRFSAERTGGSVSTLTIQRTQQEDSAVYLCASSLGGFGEETQYFGPGTRLLVL.

This chain uses TRBV12-3 or TRBV12-4 with TRBJ2-3; D remains unclear. V was trimmed by 3 bases and J by 5 bases, leaving 12 bases between them. This CDR3 is 14 amino acids long. The CDR3 here is CASSFPGKQDTQYF. The CDR3 DNA reads as TGTGCCAGCAGTTTTCCAGGAAAACAAGATACGCAGTATTTT.

The chain employs TRBV19 and TRBJ2-2; 9 bases fit TRBD2. Germline CDR1 reads LNHDA; CDR2 reads SQIVND (reference sequence). This CDR3 contains 18 residues. V was clipped by 9 bases and J by 0 bases; unmatched bases: 14. CDR3 DNA: TGTGCCAGCCCTAAGTTCGTTGGCGGGAGGGCGAACACCGGGGAGCTGTTTTTT. This sequence encodes CASPKFVGGRANTGELFF.

There are a few counts of this clonotype. The CDR3 DNA sequence: TGTGCCAGCAGTCTGACAGGGGGAGTTAACTATGGCTACACCTTC. Translation gives CASSLTGGVNYGYTF. The J gene is TRBJ1-2, the V gene TRBV6-1; 9 bases map to TRBD1. Germline lookup yields CDR1 MNHNS and CDR2 SASEGT. After removal of 5 bases from V and 1 base from J, the junction contained 5 bases not matched to a gene. This CDR3 contains 15 residues.